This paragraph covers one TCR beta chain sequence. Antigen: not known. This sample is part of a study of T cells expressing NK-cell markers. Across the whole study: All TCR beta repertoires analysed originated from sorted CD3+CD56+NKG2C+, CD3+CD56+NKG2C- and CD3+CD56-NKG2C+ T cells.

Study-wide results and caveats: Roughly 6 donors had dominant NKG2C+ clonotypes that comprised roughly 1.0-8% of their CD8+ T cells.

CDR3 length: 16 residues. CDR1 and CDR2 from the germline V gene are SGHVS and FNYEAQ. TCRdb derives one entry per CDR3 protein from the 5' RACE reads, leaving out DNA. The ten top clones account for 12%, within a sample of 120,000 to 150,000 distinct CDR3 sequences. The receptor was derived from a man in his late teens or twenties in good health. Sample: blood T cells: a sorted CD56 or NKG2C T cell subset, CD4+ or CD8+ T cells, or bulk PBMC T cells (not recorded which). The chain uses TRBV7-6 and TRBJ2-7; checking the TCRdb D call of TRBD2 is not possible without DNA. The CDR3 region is CASSSAEGLDYYEQYF.